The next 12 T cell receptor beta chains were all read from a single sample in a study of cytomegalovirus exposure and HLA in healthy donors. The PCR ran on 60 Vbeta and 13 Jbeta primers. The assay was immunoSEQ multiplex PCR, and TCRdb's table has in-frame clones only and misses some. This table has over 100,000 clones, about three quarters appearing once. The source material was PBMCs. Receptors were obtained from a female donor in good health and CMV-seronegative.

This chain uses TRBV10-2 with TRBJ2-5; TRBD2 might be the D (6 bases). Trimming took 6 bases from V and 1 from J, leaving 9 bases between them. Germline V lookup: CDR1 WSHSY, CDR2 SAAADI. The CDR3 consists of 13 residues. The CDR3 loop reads CASRAGTQETQYF. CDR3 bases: TGCGCCAGCAGGGCGGGGACCCAAGAGACCCAGTACTTC.

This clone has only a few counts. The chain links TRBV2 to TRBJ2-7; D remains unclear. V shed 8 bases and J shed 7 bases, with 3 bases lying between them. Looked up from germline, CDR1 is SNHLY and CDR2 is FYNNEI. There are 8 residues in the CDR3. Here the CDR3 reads CASLEQYF. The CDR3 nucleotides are TGTGCCAGCTTAGAGCAGTACTTC.

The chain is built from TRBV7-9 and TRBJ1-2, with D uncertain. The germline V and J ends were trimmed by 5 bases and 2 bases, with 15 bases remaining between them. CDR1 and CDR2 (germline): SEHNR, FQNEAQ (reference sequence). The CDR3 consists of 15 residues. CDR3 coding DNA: TGTGCCAGCAGCCAAGGGCGGGGAGGAAACTATGGCTACACCTTC. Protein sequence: CASSQGRGGNYGYTF.

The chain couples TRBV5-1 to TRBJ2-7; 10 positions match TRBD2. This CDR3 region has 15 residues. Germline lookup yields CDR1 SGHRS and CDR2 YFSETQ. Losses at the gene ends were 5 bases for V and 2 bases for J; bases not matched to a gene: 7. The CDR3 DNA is TGCGCCAGCAGAATCACTAGCGGGGCAACCTACGAGCAGTACTTC. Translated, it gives CASRITSGATYEQYF.

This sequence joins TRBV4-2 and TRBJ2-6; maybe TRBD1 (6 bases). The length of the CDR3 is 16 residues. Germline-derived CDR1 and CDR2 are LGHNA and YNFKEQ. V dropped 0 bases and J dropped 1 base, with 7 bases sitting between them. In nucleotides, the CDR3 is TGTGCCAGCAGCCAAGATCAGGGGTCTGGGGCCAACGTCCTGACTTTC. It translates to CASSQDQGSGANVLTF.

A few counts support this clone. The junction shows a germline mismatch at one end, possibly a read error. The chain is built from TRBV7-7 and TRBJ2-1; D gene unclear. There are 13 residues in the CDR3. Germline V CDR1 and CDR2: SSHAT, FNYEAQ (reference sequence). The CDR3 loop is CASSEALIGEQFF. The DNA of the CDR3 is TGTGCTAGCAGCGAGGCCTTGATTGGGGAGCAGTTCTTC.

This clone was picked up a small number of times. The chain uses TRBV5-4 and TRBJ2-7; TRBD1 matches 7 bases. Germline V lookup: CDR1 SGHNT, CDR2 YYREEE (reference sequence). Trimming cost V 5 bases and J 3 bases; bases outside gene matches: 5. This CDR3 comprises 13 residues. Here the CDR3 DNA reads TGTGCCAGCAGTTTAACAGGGGACTACGAGCAGTACTTC. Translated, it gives CASSLTGDYEQYF.

CDR3 loop: CASSLGTSTGYGYTF. As DNA, the CDR3 is TGTGCCAGCAGCTTGGGTACTTCGACAGGCTATGGCTACACCTTC. The chain links TRBV5-4 to TRBJ1-2, with a possible D match to TRBD1 (6 bases). The V end lost 0 bases, the J end lost 4 bases, and 13 bases lay between the germline ends. The germline V gene has CDR1 SGHNT and CDR2 YYREEE (reference sequence). CDR3 length: 15 amino acids.

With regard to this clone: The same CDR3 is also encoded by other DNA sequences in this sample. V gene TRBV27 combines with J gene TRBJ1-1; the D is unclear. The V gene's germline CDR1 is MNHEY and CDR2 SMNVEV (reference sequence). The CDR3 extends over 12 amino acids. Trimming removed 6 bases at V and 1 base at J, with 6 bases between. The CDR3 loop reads CASSPGNTEAFF. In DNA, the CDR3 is TGTGCCAGCAGCCCCGGGAACACTGAAGCTTTCTTT.

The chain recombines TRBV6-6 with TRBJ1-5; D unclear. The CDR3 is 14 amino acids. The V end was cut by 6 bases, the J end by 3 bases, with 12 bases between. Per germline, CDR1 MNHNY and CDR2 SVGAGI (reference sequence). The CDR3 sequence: CASSSRHDNQPQHF. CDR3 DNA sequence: TGTGCCAGCAGCTCAAGACACGACAATCAGCCCCAGCATTTT.

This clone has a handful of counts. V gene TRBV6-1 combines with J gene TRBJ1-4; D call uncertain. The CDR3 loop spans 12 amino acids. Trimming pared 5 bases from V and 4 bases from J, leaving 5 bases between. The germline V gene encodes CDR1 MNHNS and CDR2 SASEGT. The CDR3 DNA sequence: TGTGCCAGCAGTATCCTTAATGAAAAACTGTTTTTT. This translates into CASSILNEKLFF.

The CDR3 here is CASSPRVVNYGYTF. The DNA for the CDR3 is TGTGCCAGTAGTCCCCGGGTAGTTAACTATGGCTACACCTTC. The genes are TRBV19 and TRBJ1-2; D gene ambiguous. Germline assignment: CDR1 LNHDA and CDR2 SQIVND (reference sequence). CDR3 length equals 14 residues. The V and J ends lost 5 bases and 1 base respectively, with 11 bases between them.